The 15 T cell receptor beta chains listed next were all sequenced from one sample in a study of shared clonotypes between healthy human individuals. The data were produced by immunoSEQ multiplex PCR, yet TCRdb's version contains in-frame clones alone and is incomplete. Of nearly 2 million clones listed, approximately 95% are singletons. CD8 cells classed as naive were CD45RO-negative and positively selected for CCR7, excluding terminally differentiated effector memory CD45RA+ cells. The source material was naive CD8+ T cells sorted from blood. These TCRs come from a man aged 18 to 30 in good health.

This chain joins TRBV5-1 and TRBJ2-1; D not resolved. Germline CDR1 is SGHRS and CDR2 is YFSETQ. This CDR3 is built from 15 residues. V was trimmed by 7 bases and J by 5 bases, leaving 19 bases between them. The DNA for the CDR3 is TGCGCCAGCCAGCCTCTTCTACAATTTAACAATGAGCAGTTCTTC. Its protein product is CASQPLLQFNNEQFF. Variable domain in full (rest from reference TRBV5-1 and TRBJ2-1): KAGVTQTPRYLIKTRGQQVTLSCSPISGHRSVSWYQQTPGQGLQFLFEYFSETQRNKGNFPGRFSGRQFSNSRSEMNVSTLELGDSALYLCASQPLLQFNNEQFFGPGTRLTVL.

The chain recombines TRBV27 with TRBJ1-2; D not certain. Trimming stripped 6 bases from V and 0 bases from J, with 8 bases between. Germline V gives CDR1 MNHEY, CDR2 SMNVEV (reference sequence). The CDR3 runs to 13 residues. The CDR3 sequence is CASRDPANYGYTF. In DNA form, the CDR3 reads TGTGCCAGCAGGGATCCAGCTAACTATGGCTACACCTTC.

The rearrangement links TRBV6-5 to TRBJ1-2, with TRBD1 matching over 8 bases. Germline CDR1 is MNHEY and CDR2 is SVGAGI. J lost 6 bases, V lost 8 bases, and 11 bases had no gene match. The CDR3 extends over 14 amino acids. This CDR3 is CASGPRQGRDGYTF. The CDR3 DNA sequence: TGTGCCAGCGGCCCAAGACAGGGGAGGGATGGCTACACCTTC.

The V and J genes are TRBV29-1 and TRBJ2-5; D call uncertain. The last part of the DNA fits TRBJ2-7 better; the J call may be wrong. This CDR3 comprises 13 residues. In germline, CDR1 is SQVTM, CDR2 ANQGSEA. The CDR3, as DNA: TGCAGCGTTGTGGTGGATCGCACCTACGAGCAGTACTTC. The encoded protein is CSVVVDRTYEQYF.

J is TRBJ2-7 and V is TRBV7-9; 10 bases fit TRBD1. Germline V CDR1 and CDR2: SEHNR, FQNEAQ (reference sequence). CDR3 length: 18 residues. J lost 3 bases, V lost 1 base, and 12 bases had no gene match. CDR3: CASSLVLSWTGGFYEQYF. In DNA form, the CDR3 reads TGTGCCAGCAGCTTAGTTTTATCTTGGACAGGGGGATTCTACGAGCAGTACTTC.

The chain links TRBV7-9 to TRBJ2-2; D perhaps matches TRBD1 (6 bases). Germline CDR1 is SEHNR and CDR2 is FQNEAQ (reference sequence). The CDR3 sequence is 15 residues long. Trimming cost V 3 bases and J 1 base, with 9 bases left between them. CDR3 sequence: CASSFRDKNTGELFF. DNA for the CDR3: TGTGCCAGCAGCTTCCGGGACAAGAACACCGGGGAGCTGTTTTTT.

J is TRBJ2-7 and V is TRBV6-6; tentatively, D is TRBD1 (5 bases). The germline V and J ends were trimmed by 5 bases and 2 bases, with 10 bases remaining between them. The CDR3 is 13 amino acids. CDR1 and CDR2 (germline): MNHNY, SVGAGI (reference sequence). For the CDR3, the DNA is TGTGCCAGCAGTCCACAGGTGGCCTACGAGCAGTACTTC. Protein sequence: CASSPQVAYEQYF.

J is TRBJ2-5 and V is TRBV2, with 7 bases lining up with TRBD2. The CDR3 runs 17 residues. The ends lost 4 bases at V and 0 bases at J; junction bases unmatched: 11. Germline values: CDR1 SNHLY, CDR2 FYNNEI. CDR3 nucleotide sequence: TGTGCCAGCAGTGTTTTTGGGTCTAGCGGAGACCAAGAGACCCAGTACTTC. This encodes CASSVFGSSGDQETQYF.

The chain has TRBV5-4 and TRBJ2-5; 9 positions match TRBD1. The J segment lost 5 bases and the V segment lost 1 base, leaving 6 bases of the junction unmatched. The CDR3 covers 15 residues. The germline gives CDR1 SGHNT, CDR2 YYREEE (reference sequence). The CDR3 loop reads CASSLSNRGPETQYF. The CDR3 DNA follows: TGTGCCAGCAGCTTGAGTAACAGGGGGCCTGAGACCCAGTACTTC.

The chain recombines TRBV7-8 with TRBJ2-7; the match to TRBD2 covers 11 bases. V shed 5 bases, J shed 6 bases, and the junction held 12 bases outside the gene matches. From germline, CDR1 is SGHVS and CDR2 FQNEAQ. There are 16 residues in the CDR3. The CDR3 DNA is TGTGCCAGCAGCCCCCGACTAGCGGGGATCTCGAGCGAGCAGTACTTC. Amino acid sequence: CASSPRLAGISSEQYF.

V gene TRBV11-2 combines with J gene TRBJ2-7; weak D call: TRBD2 (5 bases). The germline V and J ends were trimmed by 5 bases and 0 bases, with 11 bases remaining between them. Germline V gene lookup returns CDR1 SGHAT and CDR2 FQNNGV. The CDR3 runs to 14 residues. CDR3 coding DNA: TGTGCCAGCAGCCCGGACTCTGGCTCCTACGAGCAGTACTTC. Encoded protein: CASSPDSGSYEQYF. The full variable domain, in which reference TRBV11-2 and TRBJ2-7 provide the parts outside the CDR3, is EAGVAQSPRYKIIEKRQSVAFWCNPISGHATLYWYQQILGQGPKLLIQFQNNGVVDDSQLPKDRFSAERLKGVDSTLKIQPAKLEDSAVYLCASSPDSGSYEQYFGPGTRLTVT.

The chain links TRBV29-1 to TRBJ2-7; TRBD2 might be the D (7 bases). V gave up 2 bases and J gave up 2 bases, with 16 bases separating them. This CDR3 contains 15 residues. Germline CDR1 is SQVTM and CDR2 is ANQGSEA. The CDR3 nucleotides read TGCAGCGTTGAATCCTCGTGGGAGGGGGCCTACGAGCAGTACTTC. Protein sequence: CSVESSWEGAYEQYF.

The gene calls are TRBV2 and TRBJ2-3; 7 nucleotides align to TRBD2. In germline, CDR1 is SNHLY, CDR2 FYNNEI. The V gene end was trimmed by 7 bases and the J gene end by 2 bases; junction bases not matched to a gene: 12. The CDR3 extends over 16 amino acids. The CDR3 sequence is CASKEGLGGVTDTQYF. The DNA of the CDR3 is TGTGCCAGCAAAGAGGGCTTGGGAGGGGTCACAGATACGCAGTATTTT.

The V gene is TRBV7-8, the J gene TRBJ1-1, with 9 bases lining up with TRBD1. This CDR3 is 14 amino acids long. V lost 4 bases to trimming and J lost 2 bases; unmatched junction nucleotides: 2. CDR1 is SGHVS, CDR2 FQNEAQ, per germline. CDR3 protein: CASSWGQGNTEAFF. As DNA, the CDR3 is TGTGCCAGCAGCTGGGGACAGGGAAACACTGAAGCTTTCTTT.

CDR3 in DNA: TGTGCCAGCAGCCATCCCTTCGCCAGCCCTATCTACAATGAGCAGTTCTTC. Translation: CASSHPFASPIYNEQFF. V usage is TRBV14 and J usage is TRBJ2-1; D remains ambiguous. CDR1 is SGHDN and CDR2 is FVKESK in the germline V gene. Trimming pared 3 bases from V and 3 bases from J, leaving 18 bases between. The CDR3 sequence is 17 residues long.